This T cell receptor beta chain was captured in a study of blood T cell repertoires in COVID-19. Study as a whole: The study drew acute and convalescent COVID-19 samples from the United States, Italy and Spain. PBMCs, B-cell-depleted T cells, or T cells were the source of the cDNA or gDNA that made up the material.

Seattle cases were enrolled at active infection and followed longitudinally. The repertoire was sequenced with immunoSEQ multiplex PCR; TCRdb's copy has only in-frame clones and lacks some. The data hold approximately 90,000 clones, with 78% observed a single time. The germline CDR1 and CDR2 sequences are PRHDT and FYEKMQ (reference sequence). The V and J ends lost 5 bases and 3 bases, in that order; junction bases with no gene match: 15. The CDR3 contains 17 residues. V usage is TRBV13 and J usage is TRBJ1-1; TRBD1 matches at 7 bases. Source material: peripheral blood. This receptor was obtained from an older man with COVID-19, enrolled during active disease. The CDR3, as DNA: TGTGCCAGCAGCATCCTCACAGGGGTTAAGGTTGACACTGAAGCTTTCTTT. Translated: CASSILTGVKVDTEAFF.